These 20 T cell receptor beta chains originate from one sample sequenced in a study of beta chain features in type 1 diabetes (dated by TCRdb to 2016 to 2019). Beyond this particular receptor, the publication reports: A moderate but significant shortening of TCRB CDR3 length was observed in type 1 diabetes patients in all four CD4+ subsets.

Libraries were constructed by the immunoSEQ multiplex PCR assay. All of the isolated RNA was reverse transcribed with the High Capacity cDNA Reverse Transcription Kit, so expressed TCRB transcripts were sequenced. Sourced from immuneACCESS, this table was stored by TCRdb with only in-frame sequences that have V and J called. A share of the clones is absent; for the studies checked, an unresolved V gene accounts for under half, and the remainder has no known explanation. The sample table holds roughly 150,000 clones, of which almost 8% were seen once. Under 0.55% of the sample is in the top ten clones. These receptors have no identified antigens. The sequenced sample consisted of central memory CD4+ T cells from blood. These receptors came from a young man with type 1 diabetes.

The rearrangement uses TRBV4-2 and TRBJ2-2, with no clear D. V was shortened by 0 bases and J by 0 bases, with 14 bases between the two germline ends. The CDR3 sequence is 18 residues long. Germline CDR1 and CDR2: LGHNA and YNFKEQ. The CDR3 protein is CASSQDPKGGSNTGELFF. For the CDR3, the DNA is TGTGCCAGCAGCCAAGATCCTAAAGGCGGTTCGAACACCGGGGAGCTGTTTTTT.

This clone was seen a few times. CDR3 sequence (DNA): TGTGCCATCGGGCGGGAACAAGAGACCCAGTACTTC. Its protein is CAIGREQETQYF. The chain is built from TRBV10-3 and TRBJ2-5; D is possibly TRBD2 (6 bases). V shed 8 bases and J shed 2 bases, with 9 bases lying between them. Germline V gives CDR1 ENHRY, CDR2 SYGVKD. The CDR3 totals 12 residues.

This clone was seen a handful of times. The chain employs TRBV7-6 and TRBJ2-3, with D tentatively TRBD2 (6 bases). The CDR3 is 15 amino acids. Trimming stripped 1 base from V and 7 bases from J, with 15 bases between. Looked up from germline, CDR1 is SGHVS and CDR2 is FNYEAQ. The CDR3 coding sequence is TGTGCCAGCAGCTTAGTAGGCCGGGAGTTAAATACGCAGTATTTT. Translated, it gives CASSLVGRELNTQYF.

This chain connects TRBV7-2 to TRBJ2-2, with D perhaps TRBD1 (6 bases). Germline V lookup: CDR1 SGHTA, CDR2 FQGNSA. Trimming shortened V by 7 bases and J by 4 bases, and 22 bases separated the two germline ends. CDR3 length: 17 amino acids. The CDR3 coding sequence is TGTGCCAGCACCCCCTTCGCTCTGGGGGCCAGCACCGGGGAGCTGTTTTTT. This translates into CASTPFALGASTGELFF.

This clone has just a few counts. This chain joins TRBV19 and TRBJ2-3; 8 bases align to TRBD1. V was pared by 3 bases and J by 0 bases, with 2 bases of the junction left unmatched. This CDR3 contains 15 residues. Germline loops: CDR1 LNHDA, CDR2 SQIVND (reference sequence). CDR3 residues: CASSIRQGSTDTQYF. CDR3 coding DNA: TGTGCCAGTAGTATCCGACAGGGGAGCACAGATACGCAGTATTTT.

This clone was picked up a small number of times. The genes are TRBV7-8 and TRBJ2-3; 13 bases align to TRBD2. Germline assignment: CDR1 SGHVS and CDR2 FQNEAQ. The V segment lost 4 bases and the J segment 9 bases; nucleotides outside the gene matches: 10. CDR3 length: 16 amino acids. The CDR3: CASSSLLAGGIMTQYF. The CDR3, as DNA: TGTGCCAGCAGCTCGTTACTAGCGGGAGGGATTATGACGCAGTATTTT.

This clone was counted between two and nine times. This chain links TRBV28 with TRBJ1-5; D gene unclear. This CDR3 region has 14 residues. CDR1 and CDR2 from the germline V gene are MDHEN and SYDVKM. V lost 6 bases, J lost 3 bases, and 12 bases lay in between. The CDR3 DNA reads TGTGCCAGCAGCCCCCGACACCCCAATCAGCCCCAGCATTTT. This sequence encodes CASSPRHPNQPQHF.

This clone showed up just a few times. The rearrangement joins TRBV4-2 to TRBJ2-7; 8 positions agree with TRBD2. The CDR3 spans 16 residues. Germline trimming cut 0 bases from V and 1 base from J; bases unmatched to any gene: 5. Germline CDR1 LGHNA, CDR2 YNFKEQ. The CDR3: CASSQEIAGKSYEQYF. In DNA, the CDR3 is TGTGCCAGCAGCCAAGAAATAGCGGGAAAATCCTACGAGCAGTACTTC.

This chain uses TRBV6-6 with TRBJ2-2, with 10 bases aligning to TRBD1. The CDR3 runs to 14 residues. Germline trimming cut 6 bases from V and 7 bases from J; bases unmatched to any gene: 5. CDR1 and CDR2 (germline): MNHNY, SVGAGI (reference sequence). CDR3 amino acids: CASRRQGALGELFF. DNA for the CDR3: TGTGCCAGCAGGCGACAGGGGGCCCTCGGGGAGCTGTTTTTT.

This clone was found a few times. The CDR3 nucleotides are TGTGCCAGCAGCCTGGACAGGGGACCCTACAATGAGCAGTTCTTC. It yields the protein CASSLDRGPYNEQFF. The V gene is TRBV9, the J gene TRBJ2-1; 9 nucleotides align to TRBD1. The CDR3 has 15 residues. Germline loops: CDR1 SGDLS, CDR2 YYNGEE. Trimming at V came to 4 bases and at J to 2 bases, leaving 4 bases not matched to a gene.

This clone showed up just once. The chain employs TRBV6-5 and TRBJ1-2; 8 bases align to TRBD1. This CDR3 comprises 14 residues. V shed 6 bases and J 8 bases; nucleotides not matched to a gene: 11. The germline V gene has CDR1 MNHEY and CDR2 SVGAGI. The CDR3 DNA is TGTGCCAGCAGGATTGGACAGGGAACCAACGGCTACACCTTC. Translated: CASRIGQGTNGYTF.

This rearrangement joins TRBV5-4 to TRBJ2-5, with 8 bases lining up with TRBD1. The CDR3 runs to 16 residues. Germline values: CDR1 SGHNT, CDR2 YYREEE (reference sequence). Trimming cost V 5 bases and J 2 bases; bases outside gene matches: 11. CDR3 nucleotides: TGTGCCAGCAGTACGTACAGGGACAGGAATCAAGAGACCCAGTACTTC. Protein: CASSTYRDRNQETQYF.

This clone was counted between two and nine times. The chain combines TRBV5-1 with TRBJ2-1; tentatively, D is TRBD2 (5 bases). The CDR3 is made up of 15 amino acids. V gave up 0 bases and J gave up 1 base, with 8 bases separating them. CDR1 and CDR2 (germline): SGHRS, YFSETQ. This chain's CDR3 is CASSLEGESYNEQFF. The CDR3 DNA is TGCGCCAGCAGCTTGGAGGGAGAGTCCTACAATGAGCAGTTCTTC.

V is TRBV2 and J is TRBJ2-7, with 9 bases identical to TRBD1. Trimming removed 5 bases from V and 7 bases from J; junction bases left unmatched: 3. CDR1 and CDR2 from the germline V gene are SNHLY and FYNNEI. The CDR3 is 12 amino acids. This CDR3 is CASSLGQGEQYF. The CDR3 region has the DNA TGTGCCAGCAGTCTGGGACAGGGTGAGCAGTACTTC.

This chain uses TRBV14 with TRBJ2-7; tentative D call: TRBD1 (6 bases). V lost 6 bases to trimming and J lost 2 bases, with 14 bases between them. CDR1 is SGHDN, CDR2 FVKESK, per germline. This CDR3 comprises 14 residues. The CDR3, as DNA: TGTGCCAGCAGTCGGGGAACAGGGACCTACGAGCAGTACTTC. This codes for CASSRGTGTYEQYF.

This clone has just a few counts. The rearrangement links TRBV7-2 to TRBJ1-2; 8 bases map to TRBD1. J lost 3 bases, V lost 5 bases, and 8 bases had no gene match. There are 15 residues in the CDR3. Germline values: CDR1 SGHTA, CDR2 FQGNSA. CDR3 coding DNA: TGTGCCAGCAGCCCGGTCAGGGGGCGCGACTATGGCTACACCTTC. Translating it yields CASSPVRGRDYGYTF.

This clone occurred a few times. V is TRBV30 and J is TRBJ1-4; no reliable D call. Trimming cost V 4 bases and J 4 bases, with 10 bases left between them. Germline values: CDR1 GTSNPN, CDR2 SVGIG (reference sequence). The CDR3 is made up of 13 amino acids. The CDR3 here is CAWNLQYNEKLFF. The CDR3 nucleotides read TGTGCCTGGAACCTCCAGTATAATGAAAAACTGTTTTTT.

This chain uses TRBV9 with TRBJ1-5, with D possibly TRBD1 on 5 matching bases. The CDR3 sequence is 15 residues long. V lost 4 bases and J lost 4, with 15 bases in between. In germline, CDR1 is SGDLS, CDR2 YYNGEE. This CDR3 reads CASSYSPAGNQPQHF. The CDR3 DNA reads TGTGCCAGCAGCTATTCCCCCGCAGGGAATCAGCCCCAGCATTTT.

The chain carries TRBV27 and TRBJ2-7; TRBD1 aligns across 9 bases. This CDR3 has 14 amino acids. V shed 5 bases, J shed 7 bases, and the junction held 9 bases outside the gene matches. CDR1 is MNHEY and CDR2 is SMNVEV in the germline V gene (reference sequence). DNA of the CDR3: TGTGCCAGCAGTCCGCCCGGACAGGGGAAAGAGCAGTACTTC. Translating it yields CASSPPGQGKEQYF.

The chain couples TRBV5-1 to TRBJ2-3, with 11 bases that match TRBD1. J gave up 4 bases and V 4 bases, and 11 bases lay outside the gene matches. Germline V CDR1 and CDR2: SGHRS, YFSETQ. The CDR3 runs to 17 residues. DNA for the CDR3: TGCGCCAGCAGCCCCCGCGGGGGGGGACAGGGGGCAGATACGCAGTATTTT. This translates into CASSPRGGGQGADTQYF.